This T cell receptor (beta chain) stems from a study of blood T cell repertoires in COVID-19. Produced via immunoSEQ multiplex PCR; TCRdb's table is partial and in-frame only. The repertoire consists of fewer than 200,000 clones, with around 83% occurring once and the leading ten covering around 23%. Grouping used clinical history reported by participants in a survey and questionnaire. CDR1 is ENHRY and CDR2 is SYGVKD in the germline V gene. The junction had 20 bases not matched to a gene; V was cut back by 8 bases and J by 2 bases. The CDR3 runs 18 residues. This clone appeared a single time. The genes are TRBV10-3 and TRBJ1-2; 7 bases map to TRBD1. The source is a woman in her thirties or forties in a cohort exposed to, infected with or recovered from COVID-19 (not recorded which). Material: PBMCs or T cells enriched from blood (not recorded which). The CDR3 nucleotides read TGTGCCATCCGTACAAAAACTTATCCGGGACAGAGGAACTATGGCTACACCTTC. Residues: CAIRTKTYPGQRNYGYTF.